This entry describes one T cell receptor (beta chain). The antigen remains unidentified. This record comes from a study of cytomegalovirus exposure and HLA in healthy donors. Study results and caveats: CMV antigen specificity was confirmed in vitro for three CMV-associated chains.

Separate from the roughly 630-subject first cohort was the approximately 110-subject validation cohort, to which the donors belonged. Only in-frame clones appear in the TCRdb table, and some are missing; sequencing was by immunoSEQ multiplex PCR. The sample holds approximately 220,000 clones, 80% to 90% seen once. J gave up 4 bases and V 4 bases, and 4 bases lay outside the gene matches. There are 15 residues in the CDR3. Germline CDR1 is SNHLY and CDR2 is FYNNEI. The sequenced material came from PBMCs. The source is a man younger than 35 in good health and CMV-seronegative. The chain joins TRBV2 to TRBJ2-7; 13 bases agree with TRBD2. In DNA form, the CDR3 reads TGTGCCAGCAGTGGAGGACTAGCGGGAGCTTACGAGCAGTACTTC. Protein sequence: CASSGGLAGAYEQYF.